Presented here are 12 T cell receptor beta chains from one specimen sequenced in a study of long-term antiretroviral therapy in people with HIV. Investigators performed immunoSEQ version v3.0 at survey level. Sequenced by immunoSEQ multiplex PCR; TCRdb stores in-frame clones only, minus some. The repertoire holds around 30,000 clones, with approximately 85% as singletons. This specimen was unsorted PBMCs, taken 3 years after starting antiretroviral therapy. Source of these receptors: a man between 35 and 55 years old with HIV.

The chain recombines TRBV30 with TRBJ1-1, with TRBD1 matching 7 bases. CDR3 length equals 17 residues. Germline CDR1 reads GTSNPN; CDR2 reads SVGIG (reference sequence). V was pared by 8 bases and J by 0 bases, with 18 bases of the junction left unmatched. CDR3 loop: CATPNRDSGLMNTEAFF. In DNA form, the CDR3 reads TGTGCCACCCCCAACCGGGACAGCGGATTAATGAACACTGAAGCTTTCTTT. Variable domain in full (rest from reference TRBV30 and TRBJ1-1): SQTIHQWPATLVQPVGSPLSLECTVEGTSNPNLYWYRQAAGRGLQLLFYSVGIGQISSEVPQNLSASRPQDRQFILSSKKLLLSDSGFYLCATPNRDSGLMNTEAFFGQGTRLTVV.

The CDR3 DNA reads TGTGCCAGCATGGCAGAGGAATTCACTGAAGCTTTCTTT. Protein sequence: CASMAEEFTEAFF. This chain joins TRBV6-1 and TRBJ1-1; D unclear. This CDR3 comprises 13 residues. CDR1 is MNHNS, CDR2 SASEGT, per germline. V gave up 7 bases and J gave up 4 bases, with 13 bases separating them.

The chain combines TRBV5-1 with TRBJ1-2; 11 bases are a match to TRBD1. This CDR3 is built from 14 residues. The germline CDR1 and CDR2 sequences are SGHRS and YFSETQ. V shed 4 bases and J 5 bases; nucleotides not matched to a gene: 4. CDR3 in amino acids: CASSSGQGAYGYTF. The DNA for the CDR3 is TGCGCCAGCAGCAGCGGACAGGGGGCTTATGGCTACACCTTC.

The chain is built from TRBV11-2 and TRBJ2-7; the match to TRBD1 covers 8 bases. With V trimmed by 1 base and J by 1 base, 0 bases remained unmatched. Germline V lookup: CDR1 SGHAT, CDR2 FQNNGV. There are 14 residues in the CDR3. The CDR3 DNA sequence: TGTGCCAGCAGCTTAGGGACAGGGTCCTACGAGCAGTACTTC. As protein: CASSLGTGSYEQYF.

This sequence joins TRBV7-9 and TRBJ2-2, with TRBD1 matching 7 bases. Germline CDR1 and CDR2: SEHNR and FQNEAQ (reference sequence). The V segment lost 2 bases and the J segment 3 bases; nucleotides outside the gene matches: 12. The CDR3 runs to 18 residues. CDR3 nucleotide sequence: TGTGCCAGCAGCTTACTACCCGTGGACAGGTCCGACACCGGGGAGCTGTTTTTT. Protein sequence: CASSLLPVDRSDTGELFF.

V and J are TRBV5-5 and TRBJ2-1; D gene ambiguous. The CDR3 has 18 amino acids. CDR1 and CDR2 (germline): SGHKS, YYEKEE (reference sequence). The V gene lost 0 bases and the J gene lost 5 bases, with 21 bases spanning the gap. The CDR3, as DNA: TGTGCCAGCAGCTTGGGACCCTTCCGGGTGCATTACAACAATGAGCAGTTCTTC. Its protein product is CASSLGPFRVHYNNEQFF.

The chain couples TRBV19 to TRBJ1-1; D call uncertain. The germline CDR1 and CDR2 sequences are LNHDA and SQIVND (reference sequence). This CDR3 spans 11 amino acids. Trimming left V 8 bases short and J 4 bases short, with 8 bases between. CDR3 loop: CASSRRTEAFF. The CDR3 nucleotides are TGTGCCAGTTCCCGTCGCACTGAAGCTTTCTTT.

This clone was counted only a few times. The CDR3 spells CASSQVRSYEQYF. DNA for the CDR3: TGTGCCAGCAGCCAAGTGAGGTCCTACGAGCAGTACTTC. This chain connects TRBV7-9 to TRBJ2-7; unclear D gene. The CDR3 is 13 residues long. CDR1 is SEHNR and CDR2 is FQNEAQ in the germline V gene (reference sequence). V dropped 5 bases and J dropped 1 base, with 9 bases sitting between them.

This chain joins TRBV2 and TRBJ2-1; D is uncertain. The CDR3 length is 13 residues. V lost 4 bases to trimming and J lost 9 bases, with 13 bases between them. Germline loops: CDR1 SNHLY, CDR2 FYNNEI. The DNA of the CDR3 is TGTGCCAGCAGTGGGCAGGCCCGAGGTGAGCAGTTCTTC. It specifies CASSGQARGEQFF.

The chain uses TRBV5-6 and TRBJ1-4; tentatively, D is TRBD1 (5 bases). The V gene's germline CDR1 is SGHDT and CDR2 YYEEEE. There are 16 residues in the CDR3. V lost 0 bases and J 0 bases, leaving 9 bases between the germline ends. The CDR3 loop reads CASSLGSGTTNEKLFF. As DNA, the CDR3 is TGTGCCAGCAGCTTGGGATCAGGGACAACTAATGAAAAACTGTTTTTT.

CDR3 nucleotides: TGTGCCAGCAGCTTCCGGGGGGGGGACACTGAAGCTTTCTTT. Amino acids: CASSFRGGDTEAFF. The J gene is TRBJ1-1, the V gene TRBV5-5, with D perhaps TRBD1 (5 bases). V was cut by 2 bases and J by 3 bases, with 11 bases left in between. In germline, CDR1 is SGHKS, CDR2 YYEKEE (reference sequence). The CDR3 is made up of 14 amino acids. Complete variable domain (other parts from reference TRBV5-5 and TRBJ1-1): DAGVTQSPTHLIKTRGQQVTLRCSPISGHKSVSWYQQVLGQGPQFIFQYYEKEERGRGNFPDRFSARQFPNYSSELNVNALLLGDSALYLCASSFRGGDTEAFFGQGTRLTVV.

This rearrangement joins TRBV7-8 to TRBJ1-4; 9 bases map to TRBD1. The CDR3 runs to 19 residues. V gave up 1 base and J gave up 2 bases; unmatched junction bases: 11. Germline CDR1 is SGHVS and CDR2 is FQNEAQ. The CDR3 DNA follows: TGTGCCAGCAGCTTAGGAACTAGACAGGGGGTGTCCACTAATGAAAAACTGTTTTTT. Residues: CASSLGTRQGVSTNEKLFF. Looking up the rest from reference TRBV7-8 and TRBJ1-4 gives the full variable domain: GAGVSQSPRYKVAKRGQDVALRCDPISGHVSLFWYQQALGQGPEFLTYFQNEAQLDKSGLPSDRFFAERPEGSVSTLKIQRTQQEDSAVYLCASSLGTRQGVSTNEKLFFGSGTQLSVL.